Below are 30 T cell receptor beta chains sequenced from a single sample in a study of T cells in localized non-small cell lung cancer. Some clones are missing from TCRdb's copy, which holds only in-frame ones; the method was immunoSEQ multiplex PCR. The table shows 1,500 to 2,000 clones, with more than 25% occurring only once. The specimen comprised lung tumor tissue, sampled before any cancer treatment. All receptors derive from a male donor aged 60 or over with stage I squamous cell lung carcinoma.

The genes are TRBV29-1 and TRBJ1-2; a possible D gene is TRBD1 (5 bases). CDR3 length equals 15 residues. V shed 7 bases and J shed 1 base, with 19 bases lying between them. CDR1 and CDR2 (germline): SQVTM, ANQGSEA. The CDR3 DNA follows: TGCAGCGCCTGGGACGTATCGGCAAATAACTATGGCTACACCTTC. Residues: CSAWDVSANNYGYTF.

Only a few counts were recorded for this clone. The genes are TRBV9 and TRBJ2-3; D tentatively reads TRBD1 or TRBD2 (5 bases each). CDR1 is SGDLS and CDR2 is YYNGEE in the germline V gene. This CDR3 contains 16 residues. Trimming removed 0 bases from V and 0 bases from J, with 11 bases in between. Written as DNA, the CDR3 is TGTGCCAGCAGCGTAGGACCGGGACCTAGCACAGATACGCAGTATTTT. It translates to CASSVGPGPSTDTQYF. The full variable domain, in which reference TRBV9 and TRBJ2-3 provide the parts outside the CDR3, is DSGVTQTPKHLITATGQRVTLRCSPRSGDLSVYWYQQSLDQGLQFLIQYYNGEERAKGNILERFSAQQFPDLHSELNLSSLELGDSALYFCASSVGPGPSTDTQYFGPGTRLTVL.

The rearrangement joins TRBV23-1 to TRBJ2-4; 7 positions agree with TRBD2. TRBV23-1 is recorded as an ORF, its role being uncertain. J was trimmed by 6 bases and V by 1 base; bases with no gene match: 3. CDR3 size: 14 residues. For the CDR3, the DNA is TGCGCCAGCAGTCAATGGGGGGGAGGAAACATTCAGTACTTC. This sequence encodes CASSQWGGGNIQYF.

This clone is labeled as large (0.1 to 1%). The gene calls are TRBV30 and TRBJ2-1, with 9 positions matching TRBD2. Trimming took 3 bases from V and 8 from J; bases not matched to a gene: 11. Germline V CDR1 and CDR2: GTSNPN, SVGIG (reference sequence). The CDR3 runs to 15 residues. This CDR3 is CAWRLLAGSDYEQFF. CDR3 DNA sequence: TGTGCCTGGAGGTTACTAGCGGGTTCCGACTATGAGCAGTTCTTC.

The chain employs TRBV19 and TRBJ2-5; D is possibly TRBD1 (5 bases). The CDR3 spans 11 residues. With 7 bases removed from V and 5 bases from J, the gap between germline ends came to 8 bases. Germline V gene data show CDR1 as LNHDA and CDR2 as SQIVND (reference sequence). CDR3 amino acids: CASMKGETQYF. As DNA, the CDR3 is TGTGCCAGTATGAAGGGGGAGACCCAGTACTTC. Variable domain in full (rest from reference TRBV19 and TRBJ2-5): DGGITQSPKYLFRKEGQNVTLSCEQNLNHDAMYWYRQDPGQGLRLIYYSQIVNDFQKGDIAEGYSVSREKKESFPLTVTSAQKNPTAFYLCASMKGETQYFGPGTRLLVL.

This clone is categorized as medium-sized (0.01 to 0.1%). V usage is TRBV6-8 and J usage is TRBJ1-2; D not certain. Trimming stripped 4 bases from V and 3 bases from J, with 9 bases between. Per germline, CDR1 MNHGY and CDR2 SAAAGT. This CDR3 comprises 13 residues. CDR3 sequence: CASSLRSDYGYTF. The DNA of the CDR3 is TGTGCCAGCAGTTTAAGGTCGGACTATGGCTACACCTTC.

This clone is termed large (0.1 to 1%). The chain employs TRBV19 and TRBJ2-2; D ambiguous. CDR1 and CDR2 from the germline V gene are LNHDA and SQIVND (reference sequence). This CDR3 is 13 amino acids long. V was cut by 11 bases and J by 0 bases, with 10 bases left in between. The CDR3 bases are TGTGCCGCCACGGATACGAACACCGGGGAGCTGTTTTTT. Residues: CAATDTNTGELFF.

This clone has a handful of counts. The chain employs TRBV25-1 and TRBJ2-5, with D tentatively TRBD1 or TRBD2 (5 bases each). The CDR3 is 14 amino acids. Germline CDR1 is MGHDK and CDR2 is SYGVNS. The germline V and J ends were trimmed by 6 bases and 3 bases, with 14 bases remaining between them. This CDR3 is CASSRWDGEETQYF. CDR3 sequence (DNA): TGTGCCAGCAGCCGCTGGGACGGTGAAGAGACCCAGTACTTC.

In its sample, this clone was seen a few times. The gene calls are TRBV9 and TRBJ2-5; no firm D call. This CDR3 is 14 amino acids long. CDR1 and CDR2 (germline): SGDLS, YYNGEE. Between the trimmed V and J ends, which lost 0 bases and 5 bases, there was a span of 11 bases. CDR3 sequence reads: CASSVVGTGETQYF. Here the CDR3 DNA reads TGTGCCAGCAGCGTAGTAGGCACCGGCGAGACCCAGTACTTC.

The chain links TRBV29-1 to TRBJ2-3, with D perhaps TRBD1 (5 bases). This CDR3 contains 14 residues. The V end was cut by 4 bases, the J end by 3 bases, with 14 bases between. CDR1 SQVTM and CDR2 ANQGSEA come from the germline V gene. In DNA, the CDR3 is TGCAGCGTTGGCTTTCAGGGCGGTACAGATACGCAGTATTTT. Residues: CSVGFQGGTDTQYF.

The rearrangement uses TRBV19 and TRBJ2-3; TRBD1 is a possible D gene (6 bases). Trimming took 9 bases from V and 2 from J, leaving 12 bases between them. CDR1 and CDR2 from the germline V gene are LNHDA and SQIVND (reference sequence). This CDR3 region has 13 residues. DNA of the CDR3: TGTGCCAGCCTCGGACAGCTCACAGATACGCAGTATTTT. Its protein product is CASLGQLTDTQYF.

By proportion, this clone is medium-sized. The chain couples TRBV11-3 to TRBJ2-3; 9 positions agree with TRBD2. Germline CDR1 is SGHNT and CDR2 is YENEEA. The CDR3 runs 14 residues. V gave up 3 bases and J gave up 6 bases; unmatched junction bases: 4. CDR3 bases: TGTGCCAGCAGCTTGGGACTAGCCTCCGATACGCAGTATTTT. As protein: CASSLGLASDTQYF.

The CDR3 region is CATSRDLAGGNTEAFF. The CDR3 coding sequence is TGTGCCACCAGCAGAGATCTAGCAGGGGGGAACACTGAAGCTTTCTTT. The chain combines TRBV15 with TRBJ1-1; 7 bases are shared with TRBD1. The germline V gene encodes CDR1 LNHNV and CDR2 YYDKDF (reference sequence). With 0 bases clipped from V and 1 base from J, the junction kept 5 bases outside the gene matches. The CDR3 is 16 residues long.

This clone is termed large. This sequence joins TRBV19 and TRBJ1-3, with D perhaps TRBD1 (5 bases). The CDR3 loop spans 14 amino acids. Germline-derived CDR1 and CDR2 are LNHDA and SQIVND (reference sequence). Trimming stripped 3 bases from V and 1 base from J, with 7 bases between. CDR3 DNA: TGTGCCAGTAGTATGCGGGGGTCTGGAAACACCATATATTTT. Amino acid sequence: CASSMRGSGNTIYF.

This clone was counted a few times. The chain joins TRBV6-8 to TRBJ1-5, with 7 bases aligning to TRBD1. This CDR3 has 15 amino acids. Germline CDR1 reads MNHGY; CDR2 reads SAAAGT. With V trimmed by 4 bases and J by 0 bases, 3 bases remained unmatched. The CDR3 region has the DNA TGTGCCAGCAGTTGGGGACAGTATAGCAATCAGCCCCAGCATTTT. It is translated as CASSWGQYSNQPQHF.

The chain recombines TRBV11-3 with TRBJ2-5; 9 nucleotides line up with TRBD2. Germline-derived CDR1 and CDR2 are SGHNT and YENEEA. There are 16 residues in the CDR3. The trim removed 3 bases at V and 10 bases at J, leaving 15 bases unmatched. The CDR3 loop reads CASSLGAGGPRGIQYF. CDR3 DNA sequence: TGTGCCAGCAGCTTGGGGGCGGGAGGGCCAAGAGGGATCCAGTACTTC.

The CDR3 DNA is TGTGCCAGTAGTAACCTCAAGACAGGGCCCTACAATGAGCAGTTCTTC. It encodes CASSNLKTGPYNEQFF. The J gene is TRBJ2-1, the V gene TRBV19; the match to TRBD1 covers 7 bases. The germline gives CDR1 LNHDA, CDR2 SQIVND (reference sequence). Trimming took 4 bases from V and 2 from J; bases not matched to a gene: 8. This CDR3 has 16 amino acids.

Only a few counts were recorded for this clone. This rearrangement joins TRBV23-1 to TRBJ2-3; 8 nucleotides align to TRBD1. TRBV23-1 is marked as an open reading frame, function uncertain. The CDR3 consists of 14 residues. V trimming: 6 bases; J trimming: 6 bases; junction bases outside the gene matches: 8. The CDR3 sequence: CASSLVAGGDTQYF. The CDR3 DNA reads as TGCGCCAGCAGCTTAGTGGCAGGGGGCGATACGCAGTATTTT.

The chain links TRBV29-1 to TRBJ1-1, with 10 positions matching TRBD1. The CDR3 spans 14 residues. Germline loops: CDR1 SQVTM, CDR2 ANQGSEA. Trimming at V came to 7 bases and at J to 1 base, leaving 6 bases not matched to a gene. The CDR3 region is CSAARTGGNTEAFF. For the CDR3, the DNA is TGCAGCGCAGCTCGGACAGGGGGGAACACTGAAGCTTTCTTT. The full variable domain, its missing parts supplied by reference TRBV29-1 and TRBJ1-1, is SAVISQKPSRDICQRGTSLTIQCQVDSQVTMMFWYRQQPGQSLTLIATANQGSEATYESGFVIDKFPISRPNLTFSTLTVSNMSPEDSSIYLCSAARTGGNTEAFFGQGTRLTVV.

The chain links TRBV6-8 to TRBJ2-4, with D possibly being TRBD2 (5 bases). This CDR3 comprises 13 residues. Germline lookup yields CDR1 MNHGY and CDR2 SAAAGT. V lost 2 bases, J lost 10 bases, and 12 bases lay in between. CDR3 amino acids: CASSYPGLPIQYF. For the CDR3, the DNA is TGTGCCAGCAGTTACCCTGGACTCCCGATTCAGTACTTC.

For the CDR3, the DNA is TGCAGCGTTGATTCGCGGCAGGGTGGCAATGAGCAGTTCTTC. It encodes CSVDSRQGGNEQFF. The rearrangement links TRBV29-1 to TRBJ2-1, with D perhaps TRBD1 (5 bases). Trimming removed 3 bases from V and 6 bases from J, with 15 bases in between. The CDR3 is 14 amino acids. CDR1 SQVTM and CDR2 ANQGSEA come from the germline V gene.

This clone is categorized as medium-sized. The rearrangement uses TRBV11-3 and TRBJ1-2; tentative D call: TRBD1 (5 bases). Germline values: CDR1 SGHNT, CDR2 YENEEA. CDR3 length: 14 residues. The ends were cut back, 0 bases at V and 2 bases at J, with 7 bases in the middle. CDR3 nucleotide sequence: TGTGCCAGCAGCTTAGAGGGGACCAACTATGGCTACACCTTC. Translated, it gives CASSLEGTNYGYTF.

This clone was observed a few times. The chain uses TRBV15 and TRBJ2-7, with 7 bases that match TRBD1. Unmatched junction bases numbered 5, after V lost 0 bases and J lost 3 bases. In germline, CDR1 is LNHNV, CDR2 YYDKDF (reference sequence). This CDR3 has 15 residues. CDR3: CATSRDVAGGYEQYF. CDR3 nucleotide sequence: TGTGCCACCAGCAGAGATGTGGCAGGGGGCTACGAGCAGTACTTC.

The V gene is TRBV9, the J gene TRBJ2-7; 7 bases agree with TRBD1. CDR1 and CDR2 from the germline V gene are SGDLS and YYNGEE. J gave up 2 bases and V 3 bases, and 8 bases lay outside the gene matches. The CDR3 sequence is 15 residues long. The CDR3 loop is CASSAQSGQTYEQYF. CDR3 sequence (DNA): TGTGCCAGCAGCGCCCAGTCGGGACAGACCTACGAGCAGTACTTC.

This clone has more than one count but fewer than ten. The CDR3 nucleotides are TGTGCCAGCAGTTTTAGGCAACCGGGTGAGCAGTTCTTC. Translating it yields CASSFRQPGEQFF. This sequence joins TRBV28 and TRBJ2-1; no clear D gene. The CDR3 is 13 amino acids. The germline V gene encodes CDR1 MDHEN and CDR2 SYDVKM. The V end was cut by 3 bases, the J end by 9 bases, with 12 bases between.

The V gene is TRBV11-3, the J gene TRBJ1-3; D perhaps matches TRBD1 (6 bases). V was cut by 3 bases and J by 0 bases, with 9 bases left in between. Germline V lookup: CDR1 SGHNT, CDR2 YENEEA. CDR3 length equals 15 residues. The CDR3 DNA is TGTGCCAGCAGCTTGACAGGAGTCTCTGGAAACACCATATATTTT. Encoded protein: CASSLTGVSGNTIYF.

This clone was picked up a small number of times. The V gene is TRBV6-8, the J gene TRBJ2-3; D unresolved. Germline V gene lookup returns CDR1 MNHGY and CDR2 SAAAGT. The CDR3 is 12 amino acids. V lost 2 bases and J lost 5, with 5 bases in between. The DNA of the CDR3 is TGTGCCAGCAGTTACGGTGTAGATACGCAGTATTTT. It is translated as CASSYGVDTQYF.

The chain is built from TRBV18 and TRBJ2-7; a weak D match, TRBD1 (5 bases). Germline V gene data show CDR1 as KGHSH and CDR2 as LQKENI. Trimming took off 3 bases at V and 6 bases at J, with 21 bases between the two ends. This CDR3 comprises 16 residues. CDR3 DNA sequence: TGTGCCAGCTCACCCCCAGCCAGCACAGGCCAGCTCGAGCAGTACTTC. Amino acid sequence: CASSPPASTGQLEQYF.

The chain links TRBV30 to TRBJ1-5, with D possibly matching TRBD1 (5 bases). Deletions cut 1 base from V and 6 bases from J, with 19 bases between. The CDR3 length is 16 residues. CDR1 is GTSNPN and CDR2 is SVGIG in the germline V gene (reference sequence). CDR3 DNA sequence: TGTGCCTGGAGTGCCGGTAGGGGCACTATAAGTCAGCCCCAGCATTTT. Protein sequence: CAWSAGRGTISQPQHF. Filled out from reference TRBV30 and TRBJ1-5, the complete variable domain reads SQTIHQWPATLVQPVGSPLSLECTVEGTSNPNLYWYRQAAGRGLQLLFYSVGIGQISSEVPQNLSASRPQDRQFILSSKKLLLSDSGFYLCAWSAGRGTISQPQHFGDGTRLSIL.

The J gene is TRBJ1-5, the V gene TRBV19; no clear D. This CDR3 comprises 13 residues. Trimming left V 5 bases short and J 5 bases short, with 10 bases between. Germline CDR1 is LNHDA and CDR2 is SQIVND (reference sequence). The CDR3 region is CASSEGPYQPQHF. The CDR3 nucleotides are TGTGCCAGTAGTGAAGGGCCCTATCAGCCCCAGCATTTT.